The 11 T cell receptor beta chains listed next were all sequenced from one sample in a study of cytomegalovirus exposure and HLA in healthy donors. Researchers ran the PCR with 60 Vbeta and 13 Jbeta primers. The table came from immunoSEQ multiplex PCR; TCRdb's copy has only in-frame clones and leaves some out. The sample lists fewer than 75,000 clones, 75% occurring once. The sequencing input was PBMCs. These receptors were obtained from a man in his 70s in good health and CMV-seronegative.

With regard to this clone: One end of the junction varies from germline; a read error may be responsible. This chain links TRBV9 with TRBJ1-2, with D tentatively TRBD1 (5 bases). This CDR3 region has 16 residues. In germline, CDR1 is SGDLS, CDR2 YYNGEE. Written as DNA, the CDR3 is TGTGCCAGCAGTCCCGAATCCTCGACAGTGATCTATGGCCACACCTTC. The encoded protein is CASSPESSTVIYGHTF.

The V and J genes are TRBV7-2 and TRBJ2-5; the D gene is possibly TRBD1 (5 bases). The CDR3 sequence is 17 residues long. V lost 1 base, J lost 0 bases, and 15 bases lay in between. Looked up from germline, CDR1 is SGHTA and CDR2 is FQGNSA. The CDR3 is CASSLEGRVAYQETQYF. Written as DNA, the CDR3 is TGTGCCAGCAGCTTAGAGGGCAGGGTCGCGTACCAAGAGACCCAGTACTTC. Looking up the rest from reference TRBV7-2 and TRBJ2-5 gives the full variable domain: GAGVSQSPSNKVTEKGKDVELRCDPISGHTALYWYRQSLGQGLEFLIYFQGNSAPDKSGLPSDRFSAERTGGSVSTLTIQRTQQEDSAVYLCASSLEGRVAYQETQYFGPGTRLLVL.

The chain couples TRBV30 to TRBJ1-5; 9 positions agree with TRBD1. V shed 0 bases and J 0 bases; nucleotides not matched to a gene: 6. The CDR3 is 17 residues long. Germline values: CDR1 GTSNPN, CDR2 SVGIG (reference sequence). The CDR3 DNA follows: TGTGCCTGGAGTGTACAGGGGGCTAGGTATAGCAATCAGCCCCAGCATTTT. This sequence encodes CAWSVQGARYSNQPQHF.

This clone was counted only a few times. In DNA, the CDR3 is TGTGCCAGCAGCGGAGGGGGGGGGAACACTGAAGCTTTCTTT. As protein: CASSGGGGNTEAFF. The chain recombines TRBV5-6 with TRBJ1-1, with TRBD1 as a possible D gene (6 bases). Deletions cut 4 bases from V and 1 base from J, with 11 bases between. From germline, CDR1 is SGHDT and CDR2 YYEEEE. CDR3 size: 14 residues.

The chain couples TRBV5-1 to TRBJ2-7; 11 positions agree with TRBD1. The CDR3 has 15 amino acids. V lost 5 bases to trimming and J lost 4 bases; unmatched junction nucleotides: 8. The germline CDR1 and CDR2 sequences are SGHRS and YFSETQ. In DNA, the CDR3 is TGCGCCAGCAGACCTACCGGGACAGGGGGTTACGAGCAGTACTTC. Translating it yields CASRPTGTGGYEQYF. The whole variable domain, filled in from reference TRBV5-1 and TRBJ2-7, reads KAGVTQTPRYLIKTRGQQVTLSCSPISGHRSVSWYQQTPGQGLQFLFEYFSETQRNKGNFPGRFSGRQFSNSRSEMNVSTLELGDSALYLCASRPTGTGGYEQYFGPGTRLTVT.

V gene TRBV18 combines with J gene TRBJ2-5, with a weak D call TRBD2 (6 bases). Germline-derived CDR1 and CDR2 are KGHSH and LQKENI. With 6 bases removed from V and 2 bases from J, the gap between germline ends came to 19 bases. CDR3 length: 16 residues. The CDR3 here is CASSPYKGEVQETQYF. The CDR3 DNA follows: TGTGCCAGCTCGCCGTATAAAGGGGAGGTACAAGAGACCCAGTACTTC.

The chain uses TRBV19 and TRBJ2-5; TRBD2 might be the D (6 bases). The CDR3 sequence is 13 residues long. The germline CDR1 and CDR2 sequences are LNHDA and SQIVND (reference sequence). V lost 5 bases and J 0 bases, leaving 7 bases between the germline ends. As DNA, the CDR3 is TGTGCCAGTAGTGGCGGGAACCAAGAGACCCAGTACTTC. It specifies CASSGGNQETQYF.

This rearrangement joins TRBV6-5 to TRBJ1-3, with TRBD1 identical over 8 bases. J lost 1 base, V lost 10 bases, and 6 bases had no gene match. CDR1 and CDR2 (germline): MNHEY, SVGAGI. This CDR3 contains 14 residues. CDR3 nucleotide sequence: TGTGCCACCTCAGGGGGCTTATCTGGAAACACCATATATTTT. This sequence encodes CATSGGLSGNTIYF.

The rearrangement joins TRBV28 to TRBJ1-1; 11 bases are shared with TRBD1. Trimming took 6 bases from V and 4 from J; bases not matched to a gene: 7. The CDR3 has 15 residues. Per germline, CDR1 MDHEN and CDR2 SYDVKM. CDR3 nucleotide sequence: TGTGCCAGCAGCCGAGGACAGGGGGCCGTCACTGAAGCTTTCTTT. This encodes CASSRGQGAVTEAFF.

J is TRBJ1-2 and V is TRBV5-4, with a tentative D call TRBD1 (5 bases). The V end was cut by 0 bases, the J end by 7 bases, with 19 bases between. There are 16 residues in the CDR3. Germline V gene data show CDR1 as SGHNT and CDR2 as YYREEE (reference sequence). This chain's CDR3 is CASSLERPGSSGGYTF. The CDR3 region has the DNA TGTGCCAGCAGCTTGGAGAGGCCAGGGAGTAGCGGTGGCTACACCTTC.

In DNA, the CDR3 is TGTGCCAGCAGCCCAAGTTCGGAGATTGAGCAGTTCTTC. As protein: CASSPSSEIEQFF. The chain recombines TRBV11-3 with TRBJ2-1; no definite D call. V lost 5 bases to trimming and J lost 9 bases, with 14 bases between them. This CDR3 is built from 13 residues. Germline loops: CDR1 SGHNT, CDR2 YENEEA.